The 21 T cell receptor beta chains below were found in one sample sequenced in a study of cytomegalovirus exposure and HLA in healthy donors. 13 Jbeta primers and 60 Vbeta primers were used for the PCR. Some clones are missing from TCRdb's copy, which holds only in-frame ones; the method was immunoSEQ multiplex PCR. The sample shows just over 150,000 clones, roughly three quarters of them seen only once. Sequenced input: PBMCs. Every receptor here comes from a man aged 35-49 years in good health and CMV-seropositive.

The chain uses TRBV4-3 and TRBJ1-1; D gene ambiguous. Germline assignment: CDR1 LGHNA and CDR2 YSLEER. The CDR3 is 14 residues long. Trimming removed 0 bases at V and 9 bases at J, with 14 bases between. The CDR3 sequence: CASSQDRIGEKAFF. The DNA for the CDR3 is TGCGCCAGCAGCCAAGATCGAATCGGGGAAAAAGCTTTCTTT.

The chain recombines TRBV5-1 with TRBJ2-3, with 7 bases identical to TRBD1. This CDR3 region has 15 residues. Germline CDR1 is SGHRS and CDR2 is YFSETQ. Trimming at V came to 0 bases and at J to 6 bases, leaving 7 bases not matched to a gene. In DNA, the CDR3 is TGCGCCAGCAGCTTGGGGACAGGTTCAGGTGATACGCAGTATTTT. It yields the protein CASSLGTGSGDTQYF.

Note on this clone: At one end, the junction sequence differs from germline, possibly due to a read error. This chain uses TRBV7-9 with TRBJ2-5; D call uncertain. Germline CDR1 SEHNR, CDR2 FQNEAQ (reference sequence). The CDR3 length is 14 residues. The CDR3 loop is CASSLVGNQETQYF. The CDR3 nucleotides are TGTGCCAGCAGCTTAGTGGGCAACCAGGAGACCCAGTACTTC. The whole variable domain, filled in from reference TRBV7-9 and TRBJ2-5, reads DTGVSQNPRHKITKRGQNVTFRCDPISEHNRLYWYRQTLGQGPEFLTYFQNEAQLEKSRLLSDRFSAERPKGSFSTLEIQRTEQGDSAMYLCASSLVGNQETQYFGPGTRLLVL.

V and J are TRBV7-2 and TRBJ1-2; the match to TRBD1 covers 7 bases. V was pared by 1 base and J by 3 bases, with 8 bases of the junction left unmatched. The length of the CDR3 is 16 residues. Germline V CDR1 and CDR2: SGHTA, FQGNSA. The CDR3 DNA sequence: TGTGCCAGCAGCTTAGACAGGGGTCCTACTCACTATGGCTACACCTTC. Amino acids: CASSLDRGPTHYGYTF.

This clone was seen a few times. The chain has TRBV11-2 and TRBJ1-6, with D perhaps TRBD1 (5 bases). The CDR3 has 14 residues. Germline CDR1 is SGHAT and CDR2 is FQNNGV. With 5 bases removed from V and 7 bases from J, the gap between germline ends came to 12 bases. CDR3 region: CASSPLAGNSPLHF. In DNA form, the CDR3 reads TGTGCCAGCAGCCCTCTGGCAGGGAATTCACCCCTCCACTTT.

This chain links TRBV7-3 with TRBJ1-5, with D uncertain. Looked up from germline, CDR1 is SGHTA and CDR2 is FQGTGA. The CDR3 covers 16 residues. Trimming left V 1 base short and J 0 bases short, with 10 bases between. The CDR3 nucleotides are TGTGCCAGCAGCTTAAGTTCCACTTATAGCAATCAGCCCCAGCATTTT. Translation: CASSLSSTYSNQPQHF.

The chain couples TRBV6-4 to TRBJ1-5; D is unclear. Trimming cost V 5 bases and J 5 bases, with 10 bases left between them. CDR1 is MRHNA, CDR2 SNTAGT, per germline. The CDR3 spans 13 residues. CDR3 bases: TGTGCCAGCAGTTCTGTTCTATATCAGCCCCAGCATTTT. Protein product: CASSSVLYQPQHF.

The CDR3 reads CASSSLGAQTSGGFGELFF. The CDR3 nucleotides read TGCGCCAGCAGCTCCCTAGGGGCACAGACTAGCGGGGGATTCGGGGAGCTGTTTTTT. V usage is TRBV5-1 and J usage is TRBJ2-2, with 12 positions matching TRBD2. The CDR3 contains 19 residues. Per the germline V gene, CDR1 is SGHRS and CDR2 is YFSETQ. With V trimmed by 3 bases and J by 7 bases, 16 bases remained unmatched.

The chain combines TRBV7-6 with TRBJ2-7, with D possibly TRBD1 on 6 matching bases. The CDR3 is 13 residues long. Deletions cut 5 bases from V and 8 bases from J, with 16 bases between. Looked up from germline, CDR1 is SGHVS and CDR2 is FNYEAQ. In nucleotides, the CDR3 is TGTGCCAGCAGCCCAACAGGGTCCAACCAGCAGTACTTC. It encodes CASSPTGSNQQYF.

The rearrangement joins TRBV7-2 to TRBJ2-3, with a possible D match to TRBD2 (6 bases). The CDR3 length is 13 residues. The V and J ends lost 3 bases and 6 bases respectively, with 10 bases between them. The germline gives CDR1 SGHTA, CDR2 FQGNSA. CDR3 residues: CASSFEREDTQYF. CDR3 nucleotide sequence: TGTGCCAGCAGCTTTGAACGGGAGGATACGCAGTATTTT.

A few counts support this clone. The chain carries TRBV19 and TRBJ1-2, with 9 positions matching TRBD1. Trimming cost V 10 bases and J 4 bases; bases outside gene matches: 10. CDR1 is LNHDA and CDR2 is SQIVND in the germline V gene (reference sequence). This CDR3 is 14 amino acids long. The CDR3 region is CATLQGAPPYGYTF. CDR3 sequence (DNA): TGTGCCACCTTACAGGGGGCCCCTCCCTATGGCTACACCTTC.

This chain joins TRBV4-3 and TRBJ1-2; no reliable D call. The CDR3 runs 15 residues. Trimming pared 0 bases from V and 11 bases from J, leaving 19 bases between. Germline CDR1 reads LGHNA; CDR2 reads YSLEER. Here the CDR3 reads CASSQDYSWTPTYTF. Here the CDR3 DNA reads TGCGCCAGCAGCCAAGATTACAGTTGGACTCCGACGTACACCTTC.

The genes are TRBV7-9 and TRBJ2-5; 8 nucleotides line up with TRBD2. This CDR3 has 15 residues. V trimming: 1 base; J trimming: 5 bases; junction bases outside the gene matches: 6. Per germline, CDR1 SEHNR and CDR2 FQNEAQ (reference sequence). For the CDR3, the DNA is TGTGCCAGCAGCTTAGGGGCGGGGGGCTCGGAGACCCAGTACTTC. Translating it yields CASSLGAGGSETQYF. Using reference TRBV7-9 and TRBJ2-5 for the parts outside the CDR3, the full variable domain is DTGVSQNPRHKITKRGQNVTFRCDPISEHNRLYWYRQTLGQGPEFLTYFQNEAQLEKSRLLSDRFSAERPKGSFSTLEIQRTEQGDSAMYLCASSLGAGGSETQYFGPGTRLLVL.

The CDR3, as DNA: TGTGCCACCAGCAGAGATCGTAATAGCGGGGACAAAGAGACCCAGTACTTC. Its protein is CATSRDRNSGDKETQYF. This chain uses TRBV15 with TRBJ2-5; 8 positions agree with TRBD2. After removal of 0 bases from V and 3 bases from J, the junction contained 9 bases not matched to a gene. Per germline, CDR1 LNHNV and CDR2 YYDKDF (reference sequence). This CDR3 comprises 17 residues.

The chain has TRBV2 and TRBJ2-3; a possible D gene is TRBD2 (5 bases). The CDR3 totals 12 residues. The V gene lost 8 bases and the J gene lost 6 bases, with 12 bases spanning the gap. The V gene's germline CDR1 is SNHLY and CDR2 FYNNEI. The CDR3: CASVGGRDTQYF. The CDR3 DNA reads TGTGCCAGCGTTGGAGGTCGGGATACGCAGTATTTT.

V gene TRBV13 combines with J gene TRBJ2-7; a weak D match, TRBD2 (6 bases). Germline V gene sequence: CDR1 PRHDT, CDR2 FYEKMQ (reference sequence). The CDR3 is made up of 17 amino acids. V was shortened by 5 bases and J by 0 bases, with 20 bases between the two germline ends. In DNA, the CDR3 is TGTGCCAGCAGCCCCCCCCGGGGCGGGGATAGCTCCTACGAGCAGTACTTC. It is translated as CASSPPRGGDSSYEQYF.

The rearrangement links TRBV6-6 to TRBJ1-3; D unresolved. V was pared by 2 bases and J by 0 bases, with 5 bases between. Germline values: CDR1 MNHNY, CDR2 SVGAGI (reference sequence). The CDR3 contains 14 residues. CDR3 loop: CASSYTRSGNTIYF. The CDR3 DNA is TGTGCCAGCAGTTACACACGCTCTGGAAACACCATATATTTT.

The chain combines TRBV11-2 with TRBJ2-7; D is possibly TRBD2 (5 bases). Germline V CDR1 and CDR2: SGHAT, FQNNGV. With 0 bases removed from V and 4 bases from J, the gap between germline ends came to 7 bases. This CDR3 has 13 residues. The CDR3 bases are TGTGCCAGCAGCTTAGAGGAGGAATACGAGCAGTACTTC. Its translation is CASSLEEEYEQYF.

The chain carries TRBV7-2 and TRBJ2-7; D call uncertain. The CDR3 spans 11 residues. The V end was cut by 1 base, the J end by 10 bases, with 8 bases between. Per germline, CDR1 SGHTA and CDR2 FQGNSA. CDR3 coding DNA: TGTGCCAGCAGCTTAGAACGGGTCCAGTACTTC. Translating gives CASSLERVQYF.

This clone has a handful of counts. This sequence joins TRBV6-1 and TRBJ1-5, with TRBD1 identical over 7 bases. The germline V gene encodes CDR1 MNHNS and CDR2 SASEGT. After removal of 7 bases from V and 10 bases from J, the junction contained 16 bases not matched to a gene. The CDR3 loop spans 15 amino acids. CDR3 sequence (DNA): TGTGCCAGCACCCATTTGCGGACAGGTGAGGTCCCCCAGCATTTT. Amino acids: CASTHLRTGEVPQHF.

This clone was counted between two and nine times. The same CDR3 arises from other DNA sequences in this sample as well. CDR3 loop: CASSEDRGSNQPQHF. The CDR3 nucleotides read TGTGCCAGCAGTGAGGACAGGGGAAGCAATCAGCCCCAGCATTTT. V is TRBV6-1 and J is TRBJ1-5, with TRBD1 identical over 9 bases. Germline V lookup: CDR1 MNHNS, CDR2 SASEGT. With V trimmed by 3 bases and J by 1 base, 1 base remained unmatched. This CDR3 has 15 amino acids.